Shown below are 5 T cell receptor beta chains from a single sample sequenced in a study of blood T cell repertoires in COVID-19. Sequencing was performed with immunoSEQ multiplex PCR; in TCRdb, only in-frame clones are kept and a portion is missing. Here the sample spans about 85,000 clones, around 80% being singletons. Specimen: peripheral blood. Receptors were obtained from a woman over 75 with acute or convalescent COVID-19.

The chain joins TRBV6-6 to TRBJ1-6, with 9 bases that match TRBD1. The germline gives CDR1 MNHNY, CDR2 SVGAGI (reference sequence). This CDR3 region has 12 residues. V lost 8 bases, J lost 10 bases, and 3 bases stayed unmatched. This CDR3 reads CASRTGASPLHF. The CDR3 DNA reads TGTGCCAGCCGGACAGGGGCCTCACCCCTCCACTTT.

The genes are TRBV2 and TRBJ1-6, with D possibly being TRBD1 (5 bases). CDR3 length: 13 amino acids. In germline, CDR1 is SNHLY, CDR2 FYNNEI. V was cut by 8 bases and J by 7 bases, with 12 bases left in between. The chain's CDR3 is CASGRQGNSPLHF. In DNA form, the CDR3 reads TGTGCCAGCGGGCGGCAGGGAAATTCACCCCTCCACTTT.

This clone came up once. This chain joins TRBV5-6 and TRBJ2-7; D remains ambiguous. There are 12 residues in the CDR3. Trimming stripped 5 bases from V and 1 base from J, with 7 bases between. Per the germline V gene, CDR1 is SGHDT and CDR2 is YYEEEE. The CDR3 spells CASRRESYEQYF. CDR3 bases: TGTGCCAGCAGGCGAGAATCCTACGAGCAGTACTTC.

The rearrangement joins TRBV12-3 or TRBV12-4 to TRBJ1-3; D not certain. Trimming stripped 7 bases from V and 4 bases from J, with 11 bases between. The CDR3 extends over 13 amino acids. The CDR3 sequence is CASNREQGNTIYF. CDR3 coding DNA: TGTGCCAGCAATCGGGAACAAGGAAACACCATATATTTT.

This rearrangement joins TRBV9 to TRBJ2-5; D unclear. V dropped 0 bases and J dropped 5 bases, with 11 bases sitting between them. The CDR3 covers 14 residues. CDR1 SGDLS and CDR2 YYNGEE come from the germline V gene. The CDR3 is CASSVGQVWETQYF. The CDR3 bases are TGTGCCAGCAGCGTAGGGCAGGTATGGGAGACCCAGTACTTC.